The 21 T cell receptor beta chains presented below share a single source sample, sequenced in a study of neurological immune-mediated disorders. TCRdb reprocessed the 5' RACE reads with MiXCR, giving one entry per CDR3 protein. The sample shows 77,000 or so distinct CDR3 sequences, 9.4% of them seen only once. Sequences were obtained from PBMCs. These receptors were obtained from a man in his forties or fifties in good health.

This clonotype was counted many times. The chain uses TRBV6-6 and TRBJ2-3; 8 bases fit TRBD2. The V gene end was trimmed by 2 bases and the J gene end by 2 bases; junction bases not matched to a gene: 6. The germline V gene encodes CDR1 MNHNY and CDR2 SVGAGI (reference sequence). The CDR3 is 16 amino acids. This chain's CDR3 is CASSYRLAGNTDTQYF. In nucleotides, the CDR3 is TGTGCCAGCAGTTACAGGCTAGCGGGTAACACAGATACGCAGTATTTT.

This clonotype has ten or more counts. The chain has TRBV5-1 and TRBJ2-2, with 8 bases aligning to TRBD1. Trimming removed 1 base from V and 6 bases from J; junction bases left unmatched: 8. CDR3 length equals 16 residues. In germline, CDR1 is SGHRS, CDR2 YFSETQ. CDR3 bases: TGCGCCAGCAGCTTGAGCCCCCGGACAGGGCCCGGGGAGCTGTTTTTT. Its translation is CASSLSPRTGPGELFF. The full variable domain, completed using reference TRBV5-1 and TRBJ2-2, is KAGVTQTPRYLIKTRGQQVTLSCSPISGHRSVSWYQQTPGQGLQFLFEYFSETQRNKGNFPGRFSGRQFSNSRSEMNVSTLELGDSALYLCASSLSPRTGPGELFFGEGSRLTVL.

This clonotype was observed at least ten times. The chain couples TRBV6-5 to TRBJ2-1, with 7 bases fitting TRBD1. This CDR3 is 14 amino acids long. Trimming removed 2 bases from V and 9 bases from J; junction bases left unmatched: 7. The V gene's germline CDR1 is MNHEY and CDR2 SVGAGI. For the CDR3, the DNA is TGTGCCAGCAGTTACATGCAGGGGGACGGTGAGCAGTTCTTC. Translating it yields CASSYMQGDGEQFF.

This clonotype showed up many times. The V gene is TRBV5-1, the J gene TRBJ2-3; 7 nucleotides line up with TRBD2. The CDR3 is 18 residues long. Germline CDR1 and CDR2: SGHRS and YFSETQ. V gave up 4 bases and J gave up 6 bases; unmatched junction bases: 20. CDR3 protein: CASSLPESGEGSPDTQYF. In DNA, the CDR3 is TGCGCCAGCAGCCTTCCCGAGTCGGGGGAGGGCTCCCCCGATACGCAGTATTTT.

At least ten counts were recorded for this clonotype. The chain has TRBV11-3 and TRBJ2-1; TRBD2 agrees at 10 bases. The CDR3 totals 16 residues. Trimming took 4 bases from V and 0 from J; bases not matched to a gene: 3. The germline gives CDR1 SGHNT, CDR2 YENEEA. CDR3 loop: CASSSQREGSYNEQFF. The CDR3 nucleotides are TGTGCCAGCAGCTCACAGCGGGAGGGCTCCTACAATGAGCAGTTCTTC.

This clonotype was seen repeatedly, ten times or more. The chain employs TRBV7-6 and TRBJ2-7; D is ambiguous. V lost 5 bases and J 6 bases, leaving 11 bases between the germline ends. The CDR3 runs to 12 residues. Per germline, CDR1 SGHVS and CDR2 FNYEAQ. The DNA for the CDR3 is TGTGCCAGCAGCCCAAAGAACGGCGAGCAGTACTTC. It codes for CASSPKNGEQYF.

This clonotype was recorded at least ten times. This chain joins TRBV7-2 and TRBJ1-6, with D unclear. Germline V gene lookup returns CDR1 SGHTA and CDR2 FQGNSA. Trimming left V 5 bases short and J 7 bases short, with 12 bases between. The CDR3 totals 14 residues. This CDR3 reads CASSPLDGNSPLHF. The CDR3 DNA reads TGTGCCAGCAGCCCACTGGACGGAAATTCACCCCTCCACTTT.

This clonotype was counted ten times or more. The chain combines TRBV20-1 with TRBJ2-2; no clear D. The ends were cut back, 3 bases at V and 0 bases at J, with 11 bases in the middle. From germline, CDR1 is DFQATT and CDR2 SNEGSKA (reference sequence). The CDR3 sequence is 15 residues long. The CDR3 here is CSARGPSPNTGELFF. The CDR3 nucleotides are TGCAGTGCTAGGGGTCCCTCCCCGAACACCGGGGAGCTGTTTTTT.

This clonotype was picked up many times. The chain recombines TRBV28 with TRBJ1-5; D is uncertain. CDR3 length: 11 residues. V was shortened by 3 bases and J by 11 bases, with 8 bases between the two germline ends. CDR1 is MDHEN, CDR2 SYDVKM, per germline. The CDR3 protein is CASSFGEAQHF. The CDR3 region has the DNA TGTGCCAGCAGTTTCGGGGAAGCCCAGCATTTT.

The CDR3 loop is CASSLAETGHFNTEAFF. The CDR3 nucleotides are TGTGCCAGCAGCTTAGCCGAGACGGGACATTTCAACACTGAAGCTTTCTTT. The rearrangement links TRBV7-9 to TRBJ1-1, with D perhaps TRBD1 (6 bases). The germline V and J ends were trimmed by 0 bases and 2 bases, with 16 bases remaining between them. Germline V lookup: CDR1 SEHNR, CDR2 FQNEAQ (reference sequence). The CDR3 has 17 residues.

This clonotype was found many times. The CDR3 nucleotides read TGCGCCAGCAGCAGGGACGGAGGGAGCGGCGAGCAGTACTTC. This translates into CASSRDGGSGEQYF. V gene TRBV5-1 combines with J gene TRBJ2-7; a weak D match, TRBD2 (6 bases). V was clipped by 4 bases and J by 6 bases, with 17 bases between them. Germline V gene lookup returns CDR1 SGHRS and CDR2 YFSETQ. The CDR3 is 14 residues long.

This clonotype has a handful of counts. This chain uses TRBV14 with TRBJ2-2, with TRBD1 identical over 11 bases. CDR1 SGHDN and CDR2 FVKESK come from the germline V gene. The CDR3 loop spans 15 amino acids. V gave up 4 bases and J gave up 6 bases; unmatched junction bases: 4. CDR3 bases: TGTGCCAGCAGCCGTTCGGGACAGGGGGCCGGGGAGCTGTTTTTT. Amino acid sequence: CASSRSGQGAGELFF.

The chain joins TRBV7-9 to TRBJ2-1, with D tentatively TRBD2 (6 bases). The CDR3 loop spans 14 amino acids. The V and J ends lost 0 bases and 7 bases respectively, with 10 bases between them. Germline lookup yields CDR1 SEHNR and CDR2 FQNEAQ (reference sequence). CDR3 residues: CASSLAGTGNEQFF. The DNA of the CDR3 is TGTGCCAGCAGCTTAGCGGGGACTGGGAATGAGCAGTTCTTC.

The CDR3 bases are TGCGCCAGCAGCTTGTTGCCAGGATCGGAAGAGACCCAGTACTTC. Its protein product is CASSLLPGSEETQYF. V and J are TRBV5-1 and TRBJ2-5; D is unresolved. Trimming took 1 base from V and 3 from J, leaving 13 bases between them. CDR1 and CDR2 (germline): SGHRS, YFSETQ. This CDR3 has 15 amino acids. The full variable domain, with the rest looked up from reference TRBV5-1 and TRBJ2-5, is KAGVTQTPRYLIKTRGQQVTLSCSPISGHRSVSWYQQTPGQGLQFLFEYFSETQRNKGNFPGRFSGRQFSNSRSEMNVSTLELGDSALYLCASSLLPGSEETQYFGPGTRLLVL.

The sample holds many counts of this clonotype. V and J are TRBV3-1 and TRBJ2-3; D uncertain. Trimming pared 4 bases from V and 0 bases from J, leaving 11 bases between. The CDR3 totals 15 residues. Per the germline V gene, CDR1 is LGHDT and CDR2 is YNNKEL (reference sequence). This CDR3 is CASSPRWISTDTQYF. CDR3 sequence (DNA): TGTGCCAGCAGCCCCCGCTGGATTAGCACAGATACGCAGTATTTT.

In its sample, this clonotype was seen many times. V is TRBV6-5 and J is TRBJ2-3; 7 positions agree with TRBD2. With V trimmed by 5 bases and J by 4 bases, 6 bases remained unmatched. The CDR3 sequence is 14 residues long. The germline CDR1 and CDR2 sequences are MNHEY and SVGAGI. CDR3 coding DNA: TGTGCCAGCAGTCAAGGGAGGGCCCCAGATACGCAGTATTTT. This sequence encodes CASSQGRAPDTQYF.

This clonotype was counted at least ten times. The chain joins TRBV20-1 to TRBJ1-5; D ambiguous. The CDR3 extends over 14 amino acids. CDR1 and CDR2 from the germline V gene are DFQATT and SNEGSKA (reference sequence). With 5 bases removed from V and 0 bases from J, the gap between germline ends came to 11 bases. Here the CDR3 reads CSAQRTNSNQPQHF. The CDR3 nucleotides read TGCAGTGCTCAAAGGACGAATAGCAATCAGCCCCAGCATTTT.

This clonotype was counted ten times or more. V and J are TRBV18 and TRBJ1-1, with D possibly TRBD1 on 5 matching bases. Trimming left V 2 bases short and J 1 base short, with 14 bases between. The CDR3 totals 16 residues. The V gene's germline CDR1 is KGHSH and CDR2 LQKENI. This CDR3 is CASSPGQPGGNTEAFF. In nucleotides, the CDR3 is TGTGCCAGCTCACCAGGTCAACCGGGGGGGAACACTGAAGCTTTCTTT.

The rearrangement links TRBV5-1 to TRBJ2-5; D ambiguous. V lost 0 bases and J lost 2, with 8 bases in between. CDR1 is SGHRS, CDR2 YFSETQ, per germline. The CDR3 contains 14 residues. The chain's CDR3 is CASSLVEGQETQYF. The CDR3 nucleotides read TGCGCCAGCAGCTTGGTGGAAGGACAAGAGACCCAGTACTTC.

This clonotype was recorded at least ten times. The CDR3 DNA sequence: TGTGCCAGCAGCCAAGTCCCCAGGGGGAGCACCGGGGAGCTGTTTTTT. This gives the protein CASSQVPRGSTGELFF. The V gene is TRBV4-2, the J gene TRBJ2-2, with TRBD1 identical over 7 bases. The germline V gene encodes CDR1 LGHNA and CDR2 YNFKEQ. V gave up 1 base and J gave up 4 bases; unmatched junction bases: 6. The CDR3 consists of 16 residues.

The rearrangement links TRBV6-1 to TRBJ2-1; the match to TRBD2 covers 8 bases. J lost 3 bases, V lost 4 bases, and 5 bases had no gene match. The germline gives CDR1 MNHNS, CDR2 SASEGT. The CDR3 totals 15 residues. The CDR3 DNA follows: TGTGCCAGCAGTGCCCGAGCGGGGGACTACAATGAGCAGTTCTTC. This gives the protein CASSARAGDYNEQFF.